This record covers a single T cell receptor beta chain. The source of the sample is a study of technical replicates of blood from a handful of donors. The repertoire was sequenced with immunoSEQ multiplex PCR; TCRdb's copy has only in-frame clones and lacks some. The table shows roughly 52,000 clones, with about 95% occurring only once. Germline-derived CDR1 and CDR2 are MDHEN and SYDVKM. The J segment lost 0 bases and the V segment lost 6 bases, leaving 5 bases of the junction unmatched. The CDR3 covers 16 residues. This chain connects TRBV28 to TRBJ2-2; 9 bases are a match to TRBD1. The sample comprised PBMCs. This receptor was taken from a human donor in good health. Some clones in this sample may be carry-over from other donors' samples. This CDR3 is CASSDRQGANTGELFF. Written as DNA, the CDR3 is TGTGCCAGCAGCGATAGACAGGGGGCGAACACCGGGGAGCTGTTTTTT.